Listed below are T cell receptor beta chains from one sample, sequenced in a study of blood T cell repertoires in COVID-19. Produced via immunoSEQ multiplex PCR; TCRdb's table is partial and in-frame only. The table shows around 130,000 clones, with just under 90% occurring only once. Sequenced material: peripheral blood. Receptor source: a woman in her fifties or sixties with acute or convalescent COVID-19. The CDR3 runs from the conserved cysteine through the conserved F or W. The order of the fields is clone size, V gene, D gene, J gene, CDR3 DNA, CDR3 protein. A D gene is named only where the DNA matches it firmly. Some rows have no size entry. The others give once, few or many, or a class for an expanded clone.

clone_size: few; v_call: TRBV7-8; d_call: .; j_call: TRBJ1-1; cdr3_nt: TGTGCCAGCAGCTTAGTCTCGGGCGGGACTGAAGCTTTCTTT; cdr3_aa: CASSLVSGGTEAFF
clone_size: .; v_call: TRBV4-2; d_call: .; j_call: TRBJ1-6; cdr3_nt: TGTGCCAGCAGCCAAACACAGGGTTTGTCACCCCTCCACTTT; cdr3_aa: CASSQTQGLSPLHF
clone_size: .; v_call: TRBV24-1; d_call: .; j_call: TRBJ2-3; cdr3_nt: TGTGCCACCAGTCCGGGGGGCCCCTTGAGCACAGATACGCAGTATTTT; cdr3_aa: CATSPGGPLSTDTQYF
clone_size: once; v_call: TRBV25-1; d_call: TRBD1; j_call: TRBJ1-2; cdr3_nt: TGTGCCAGCCGGGGGACAGGGGGGGACTATGGCTACACCTTC; cdr3_aa: CASRGTGGDYGYTF
clone_size: .; v_call: TRBV5-6; d_call: .; j_call: TRBJ1-2; cdr3_nt: TGTGCCAGCAGCTTGGTCAGCTATGGCTACACCTTC; cdr3_aa: CASSLVSYGYTF
clone_size: few; v_call: TRBV20-1; d_call: TRBD1; j_call: TRBJ1-1; cdr3_nt: TGCAGTGCCAGTTGGACAGGTGGGACGGCTTTCTTT; cdr3_aa: CSASWTGGTAFF
clone_size: few; v_call: TRBV19; d_call: .; j_call: TRBJ1-6; cdr3_nt: TGTGCCAGTAGTATGAGGGACTTACCATCACCCCTCCACTTT; cdr3_aa: CASSMRDLPSPLHF
clone_size: .; v_call: TRBV15; d_call: .; j_call: TRBJ1-5; cdr3_nt: TGTGCCACCAGCAGAGGACAGATTAACAATCAGCCCCAGCATTTT; cdr3_aa: CATSRGQINNQPQHF
clone_size: .; v_call: TRBV5-4; d_call: .; j_call: TRBJ2-3; cdr3_nt: TGTGCCAGCAGCAACGGACTCTTAGGTGGCACAGATACGCAGTATTTT; cdr3_aa: CASSNGLLGGTDTQYF
clone_size: .; v_call: TRBV4-1; d_call: .; j_call: TRBJ1-2; cdr3_nt: TGCGCCAGCAGCCAAATGACGGGTGGCTACACCTTC; cdr3_aa: CASSQMTGGYTF
clone_size: .; v_call: TRBV15; d_call: TRBD1; j_call: TRBJ1-2; cdr3_nt: TGTGCCACCAGCAGAGATATAAAGGGACAGGGGCGCGGCTACACCTTC; cdr3_aa: CATSRDIKGQGRGYTF
clone_size: .; v_call: TRBV18; d_call: .; j_call: TRBJ2-3; cdr3_nt: TGTGCCAGCTCACCTAGCGGCGCCCTTAGCACAGATACGCAGTATTTT; cdr3_aa: CASSPSGALSTDTQYF
clone_size: .; v_call: TRBV7-2; d_call: .; j_call: TRBJ2-3; cdr3_nt: TGTGCCAGCAGCTTAGTTCTCAGCACAGATACGCAGTATTTT; cdr3_aa: CASSLVLSTDTQYF
clone_size: .; v_call: TRBV7-2; d_call: .; j_call: TRBJ2-7; cdr3_nt: TGTGCCAGCAGCTTAGCATCGGACCTGGGGAGCTACGAGCAGTACTTC; cdr3_aa: CASSLASDLGSYEQYF
clone_size: .; v_call: TRBV6-2/TRBV6-3; d_call: .; j_call: TRBJ1-2; cdr3_nt: TGTGCCAGCAGCGCAGGGTTACTTGATGGCTACACCTTC; cdr3_aa: CASSAGLLDGYTF
clone_size: .; v_call: TRBV6-5; d_call: .; j_call: TRBJ2-7; cdr3_nt: TGTGCCAGCGGAACAGGGCCACTATCCTACGAGCAGTACTTC; cdr3_aa: CASGTGPLSYEQYF
clone_size: .; v_call: TRBV7-8; d_call: .; j_call: TRBJ1-3; cdr3_nt: TGTGCCAGCAGTCCCGCCAGACAGGGAAACACCATATATTTT; cdr3_aa: CASSPARQGNTIYF
clone_size: .; v_call: TRBV11-2; d_call: TRBD1; j_call: TRBJ2-7; cdr3_nt: TGTGCCAGCAGCGCAGCCCCGGGACAGTTCTCCGAGCAGTACTTC; cdr3_aa: CASSAAPGQFSEQYF
clone_size: .; v_call: TRBV6-6; d_call: TRBD1; j_call: TRBJ1-2; cdr3_nt: TGTGCCAGCAGTTTAGAACAGGGGGCGCAAGGCTACACCTTC; cdr3_aa: CASSLEQGAQGYTF
clone_size: .; v_call: TRBV27; d_call: TRBD2; j_call: TRBJ2-1; cdr3_nt: TGTGCCAGCAGCCAAACTAGCGGATACAATGAGCAGTTCTTC; cdr3_aa: CASSQTSGYNEQFF
clone_size: .; v_call: TRBV5-1; d_call: .; j_call: TRBJ2-1; cdr3_nt: TGCGCCAGCAGCTTGGGGCAGGGGTCCACCCAGTTCTTC; cdr3_aa: CASSLGQGSTQFF
clone_size: once; v_call: TRBV6-2/TRBV6-3; d_call: TRBD1; j_call: TRBJ2-3; cdr3_nt: TGTGCCAGCAGTTTCCCGGGACAGCCCACAGATACGCAGTATTTT; cdr3_aa: CASSFPGQPTDTQYF
clone_size: .; v_call: TRBV7-9; d_call: .; j_call: TRBJ1-1; cdr3_nt: TGTGCCAGCAGCCCGCCTCCTATGACTGAAGCTTTCTTT; cdr3_aa: CASSPPPMTEAFF
clone_size: .; v_call: TRBV30; d_call: .; j_call: TRBJ1-1; cdr3_nt: TGTGCCTTCGATCAGGGCAGGGTGTCCACTGAAGCTTTCTTT; cdr3_aa: CAFDQGRVSTEAFF
clone_size: .; v_call: TRBV20-1; d_call: .; j_call: TRBJ2-7; cdr3_nt: TGCAGTGCTAGTCGGACAGTCGGTTACGAGCAGTACTTC; cdr3_aa: CSASRTVGYEQYF
clone_size: .; v_call: TRBV2; d_call: TRBD1; j_call: TRBJ2-3; cdr3_nt: TGTGCCAGCAGCATCCAGGGGGCCAAAAGCACAGATACGCAGTATTTT; cdr3_aa: CASSIQGAKSTDTQYF
clone_size: .; v_call: TRBV7-9; d_call: .; j_call: TRBJ2-2; cdr3_nt: TGTGCCAGCAGCCTAGACAGGGGGGAGCTGTTTTTT; cdr3_aa: CASSLDRGELFF
clone_size: .; v_call: TRBV11-2; d_call: TRBD1; j_call: TRBJ1-5; cdr3_nt: TGTGCCAGCAGCTTGGACAGGGCCGAACAGCCCCAGCATTTT; cdr3_aa: CASSLDRAEQPQHF
clone_size: .; v_call: TRBV12-3/TRBV12-4; d_call: .; j_call: TRBJ1-1; cdr3_nt: TGTGCCAGCAGTTCCGGGGAGGACACTGAAGCTTTCTTT; cdr3_aa: CASSSGEDTEAFF
clone_size: .; v_call: TRBV6-1; d_call: TRBD1; j_call: TRBJ1-2; cdr3_nt: TGTGCCAGCAGCGAAGACAGGGGGAGGTATGGCTACACCTTC; cdr3_aa: CASSEDRGRYGYTF
clone_size: .; v_call: TRBV7-8; d_call: TRBD2; j_call: TRBJ2-5; cdr3_nt: TGTGCCAGCAGCTTGGGGACTAGCCAAGAGACCCAGTACTTC; cdr3_aa: CASSLGTSQETQYF
clone_size: .; v_call: TRBV27; d_call: TRBD1; j_call: TRBJ1-5; cdr3_nt: TGTGCCAGCAGTCCCTCTCGGACAGGGGGCGGTCAGCCCCAGCATTTT; cdr3_aa: CASSPSRTGGGQPQHF
clone_size: .; v_call: TRBV7-9; d_call: TRBD2; j_call: TRBJ2-5; cdr3_nt: TGTGCCAGCAGCCCGCGGACTAGCGGGTGGGAGACCCAGTACTTC; cdr3_aa: CASSPRTSGWETQYF
clone_size: .; v_call: TRBV30; d_call: TRBD1; j_call: TRBJ1-1; cdr3_nt: TGTGCCTGGAGGGACCGGACAGGGGGGTTAGGCACTGAAGCTTTCTTT; cdr3_aa: CAWRDRTGGLGTEAFF
clone_size: .; v_call: TRBV7-2; d_call: TRBD2; j_call: TRBJ2-7; cdr3_nt: TGTGCCAGCAGCCCGTGGACTAGCGGGAGTCGATACGAGCAGTACTTC; cdr3_aa: CASSPWTSGSRYEQYF
clone_size: .; v_call: TRBV14; d_call: .; j_call: TRBJ1-2; cdr3_nt: TGTGCCAGCAGCCTAAACGGAGGGGAGGCTGGCTACACCTTC; cdr3_aa: CASSLNGGEAGYTF
clone_size: few; v_call: TRBV6-4; d_call: .; j_call: TRBJ1-5; cdr3_nt: TGTGCCTCCTCAGCCCGGGTCAATCAGCCCCAGCATTTT; cdr3_aa: CASSARVNQPQHF
clone_size: .; v_call: TRBV5-1; d_call: TRBD1; j_call: TRBJ1-2; cdr3_nt: TGCGCCAGCAGCGGGGACAGAGACTTAGGCACCTTC; cdr3_aa: CASSGDRDLGTF
clone_size: .; v_call: TRBV6-5; d_call: .; j_call: TRBJ1-2; cdr3_nt: TGTGCCAGCGCGGCAGCTAACTATGGCTACACCTTC; cdr3_aa: CASAAANYGYTF
clone_size: .; v_call: TRBV7-2; d_call: .; j_call: TRBJ1-1; cdr3_nt: TGTGCCAGCAGCTTAGCGCCGGGGGAGGACACTGAAGCTTTCTTT; cdr3_aa: CASSLAPGEDTEAFF
clone_size: .; v_call: TRBV5-1; d_call: .; j_call: TRBJ1-2; cdr3_nt: TGCGCCAGCAGCTTGGCCGTGGGGGGAAACTATGGCTACACCTTC; cdr3_aa: CASSLAVGGNYGYTF
clone_size: .; v_call: TRBV6-2/TRBV6-3; d_call: .; j_call: TRBJ2-7; cdr3_nt: TGTGCCAGCAGTTACTCGAACGGCGAGGTGTACTTC; cdr3_aa: CASSYSNGEVYF
clone_size: many; v_call: TRBV12-3/TRBV12-4; d_call: .; j_call: TRBJ1-2; cdr3_nt: TGTGCCAGCACTTACGGAGGGAACTATGGCTACACCTTC; cdr3_aa: CASTYGGNYGYTF
clone_size: .; v_call: TRBV7-2; d_call: .; j_call: TRBJ1-5; cdr3_nt: TGTGCCAGCAGCTTAGTGGCGGGGCACACTCAGCCCCAGCATTTT; cdr3_aa: CASSLVAGHTQPQHF
clone_size: .; v_call: TRBV25-1; d_call: .; j_call: TRBJ2-1; cdr3_nt: TGTGCCAGCAGTGACCCTAGAGGGGGCTCCTACAATGAGCAGTTCTTC; cdr3_aa: CASSDPRGGSYNEQFF
clone_size: .; v_call: TRBV6-5; d_call: .; j_call: TRBJ2-6; cdr3_nt: TGTGCCAGCAGTATACAGGGCTCTGGGGCCAACGTCCTGACTTTC; cdr3_aa: CASSIQGSGANVLTF
clone_size: .; v_call: TRBV5-1; d_call: TRBD1; j_call: TRBJ1-3; cdr3_nt: TGCGCCAGCAGCCCAGGAACAGGGGCTGGAAACACCATATATTTT; cdr3_aa: CASSPGTGAGNTIYF
clone_size: .; v_call: TRBV14; d_call: TRBD2; j_call: TRBJ2-1; cdr3_nt: TGTGCCAGCAGCCAAGGCCTAGCGGGAGCCAATGAGCAGTTCTTC; cdr3_aa: CASSQGLAGANEQFF
clone_size: .; v_call: TRBV30; d_call: TRBD1; j_call: TRBJ1-6; cdr3_nt: TGTGCCTGGGGCCGGACAGGGGCAAGGGGTTCACCCCTCCACTTT; cdr3_aa: CAWGRTGARGSPLHF
clone_size: .; v_call: TRBV6-5; d_call: TRBD1; j_call: TRBJ2-7; cdr3_nt: TGTGCCAGCAGTCGACAGGGGGGAGTTCCCTACGAGCAGTACTTC; cdr3_aa: CASSRQGGVPYEQYF
clone_size: .; v_call: TRBV6-5; d_call: .; j_call: TRBJ1-2; cdr3_nt: TGTGCCAGCAGTTACAACAGGGACTATGGCTACACCTTC; cdr3_aa: CASSYNRDYGYTF
clone_size: .; v_call: TRBV5-1; d_call: .; j_call: TRBJ2-5; cdr3_nt: TGCGCCAGCACCCTACAAGAGACCCAGTACTTC; cdr3_aa: CASTLQETQYF